Detailed here is one T cell receptor (beta chain). This sample is part of a study of cytomegalovirus exposure and HLA in healthy donors. From germline, CDR1 is SNHLY and CDR2 FYNNEI. Trimming cost V 6 bases and J 3 bases, with 14 bases left between them. The CDR3 runs 15 residues. Primers for the PCR totalled 60 Vbeta and 13 Jbeta. Here immunoSEQ multiplex PCR was the method, and the copy in TCRdb shows in-frame clones only, minus some. The data show over 200,000 clones, roughly 87% seen once. The sample was PBMCs. The clonotype originates from a man aged 40-50 years in good health and CMV-seropositive. This chain uses TRBV2 with TRBJ2-2; possible D gene TRBD1, 6 bases. CDR3 nucleotides: TGTGCCAGCAGGCGCAGGGGACCGGACACCGGGGAGCTGTTTTTT. It yields the protein CASRRRGPDTGELFF.